The text below deals with one T cell receptor (beta chain). V gave up 0 bases and J gave up 4 bases; unmatched junction bases: 10. The length of the CDR3 is 17 residues. CDR1 and CDR2 (germline): SGDLS, YYNGEE. The record originates from a study of blood T cell repertoires in COVID-19. Study information: Sample material is recorded as cDNA or gDNA derived from T cells, B-cell-depleted T cells, or PBMCs.

Per the original data handling: For nucleated cells, counts were estimated from reference gene primer amplification. The table came from immunoSEQ multiplex PCR; TCRdb's copy has only in-frame clones and leaves some out. The DNA was the basis for D and trimming; V, J and clone size are from that table. The repertoire has approximately 210,000 clones, more than 75% of them found once; the top ten carry roughly 7.2%. Ages ranged from about 18 to 89 years, with residence in about two dozen US areas. The material sequenced was PBMCs or T cells enriched from blood (not recorded which). The V and J genes are TRBV9 and TRBJ1-3; 7 bases line up with TRBD1. The clonotype originates from a young man in a cohort exposed to, infected with or recovered from COVID-19 (not recorded which). Here the CDR3 reads CASSVGLEGAHGNTIYF. The CDR3 bases are TGTGCCAGCAGCGTAGGTTTGGAGGGGGCGCACGGAAACACCATATATTTT.